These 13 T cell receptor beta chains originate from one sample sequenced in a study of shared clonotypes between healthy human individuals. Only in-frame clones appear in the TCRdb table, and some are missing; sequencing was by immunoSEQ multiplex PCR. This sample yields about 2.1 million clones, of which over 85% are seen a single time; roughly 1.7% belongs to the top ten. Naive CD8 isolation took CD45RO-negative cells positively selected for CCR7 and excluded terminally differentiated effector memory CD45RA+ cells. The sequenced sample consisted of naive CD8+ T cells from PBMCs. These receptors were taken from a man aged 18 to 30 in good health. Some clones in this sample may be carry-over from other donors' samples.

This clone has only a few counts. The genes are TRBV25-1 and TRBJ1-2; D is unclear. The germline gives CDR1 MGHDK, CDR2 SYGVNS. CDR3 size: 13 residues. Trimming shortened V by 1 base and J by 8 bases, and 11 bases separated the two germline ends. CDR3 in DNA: TGTGCCAGCAGTGAATTCGTCAGCGGAGGCTACACCTTC. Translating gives CASSEFVSGGYTF.

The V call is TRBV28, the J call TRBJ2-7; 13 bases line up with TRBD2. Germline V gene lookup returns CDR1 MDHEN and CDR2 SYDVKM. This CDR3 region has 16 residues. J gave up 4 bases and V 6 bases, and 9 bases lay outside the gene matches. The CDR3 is CASSPQLAGGPYEQYF. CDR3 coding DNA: TGTGCCAGCAGCCCTCAACTAGCGGGGGGGCCTTACGAGCAGTACTTC.

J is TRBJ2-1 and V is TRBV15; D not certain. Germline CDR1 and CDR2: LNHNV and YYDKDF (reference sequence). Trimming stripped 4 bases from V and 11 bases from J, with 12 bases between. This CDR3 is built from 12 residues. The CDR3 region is CATSNPQSQQFF. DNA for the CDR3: TGTGCCACCAGCAACCCACAGAGCCAGCAGTTCTTC.

CDR3 in DNA: TGTGCCAGCAGCAAGCTCCAACAGAGGAACACCGGGGAGCTGTTTTTT. Translating it yields CASSKLQQRNTGELFF. The V and J genes are TRBV21-1 and TRBJ2-2; the table assigns TRBD1, which was not confirmed against the DNA. TRBV21-1 is noted as a pseudogene. The CDR3 loop spans 16 amino acids.

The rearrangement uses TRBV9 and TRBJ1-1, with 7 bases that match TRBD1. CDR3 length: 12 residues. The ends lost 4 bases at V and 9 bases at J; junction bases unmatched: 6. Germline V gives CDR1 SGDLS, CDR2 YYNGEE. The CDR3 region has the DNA TGTGCCAGCAGCTCCGAAGGGGGCAAAGCTTTCTTT. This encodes CASSSEGGKAFF. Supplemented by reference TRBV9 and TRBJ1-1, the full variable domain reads DSGVTQTPKHLITATGQRVTLRCSPRSGDLSVYWYQQSLDQGLQFLIQYYNGEERAKGNILERFSAQQFPDLHSELNLSSLELGDSALYFCASSSEGGKAFFGQGTRLTVV.

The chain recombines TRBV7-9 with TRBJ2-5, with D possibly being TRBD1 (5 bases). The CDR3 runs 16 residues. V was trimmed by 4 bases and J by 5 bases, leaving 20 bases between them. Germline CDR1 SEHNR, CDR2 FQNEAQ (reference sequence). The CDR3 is CASSSPLGRDRETQYF. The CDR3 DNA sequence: TGTGCCAGCAGCTCTCCGCTGGGCAGGGATCGGGAGACCCAGTACTTC.

DNA for the CDR3: TGTGCCTGGTATCAGTTCTCTGGAAACACCATATATTTT. Protein: CAWYQFSGNTIYF. This chain uses TRBV30 with TRBJ1-3, with D uncertain. The CDR3 has 13 residues. Trimming took off 5 bases at V and 0 bases at J, with 8 bases between the two ends. Germline CDR1 and CDR2: GTSNPN and SVGIG (reference sequence).

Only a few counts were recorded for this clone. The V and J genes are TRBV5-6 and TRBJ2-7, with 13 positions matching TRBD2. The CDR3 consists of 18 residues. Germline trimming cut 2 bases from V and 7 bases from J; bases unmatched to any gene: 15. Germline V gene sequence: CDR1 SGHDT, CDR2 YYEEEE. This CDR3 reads CASSLGLAGVRFDWEQYF. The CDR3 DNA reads TGTGCCAGCAGCTTAGGACTAGCGGGAGTGCGGTTCGATTGGGAGCAGTACTTC.

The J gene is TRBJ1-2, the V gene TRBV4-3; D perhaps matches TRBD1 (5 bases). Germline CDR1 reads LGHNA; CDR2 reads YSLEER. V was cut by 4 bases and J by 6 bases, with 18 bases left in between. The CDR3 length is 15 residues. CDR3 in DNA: TGCGCCAGCAGCCGCCTGACTAGGGCGGGGGATGGCTACACCTTC. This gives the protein CASSRLTRAGDGYTF.

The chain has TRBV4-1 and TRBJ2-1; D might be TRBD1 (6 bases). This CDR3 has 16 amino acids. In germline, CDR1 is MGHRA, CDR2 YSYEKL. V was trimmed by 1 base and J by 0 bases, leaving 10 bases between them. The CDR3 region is CASSQGGGNSYNEQFF. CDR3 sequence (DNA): TGCGCCAGCAGCCAAGGAGGGGGTAACTCCTACAATGAGCAGTTCTTC.

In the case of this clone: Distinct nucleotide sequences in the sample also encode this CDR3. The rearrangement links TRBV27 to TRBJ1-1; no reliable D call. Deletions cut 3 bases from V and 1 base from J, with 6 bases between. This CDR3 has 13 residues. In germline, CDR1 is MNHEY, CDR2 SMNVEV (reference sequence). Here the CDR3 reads CASSLTQNTEAFF. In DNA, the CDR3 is TGTGCCAGCAGTTTGACCCAGAACACTGAAGCTTTCTTT.

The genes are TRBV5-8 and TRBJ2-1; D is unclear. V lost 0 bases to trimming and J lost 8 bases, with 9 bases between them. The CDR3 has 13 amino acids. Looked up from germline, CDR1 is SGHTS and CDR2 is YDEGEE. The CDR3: CASSLVPMDEQFF. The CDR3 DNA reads TGTGCCAGCAGCTTGGTCCCAATGGATGAGCAGTTCTTC.

The CDR3 bases are TGTGCCAGTAGTACCAGAGCCGGGGGGAGCTCCTACGAGCAGTACTTC. Translating gives CASSTRAGGSSYEQYF. V is TRBV19 and J is TRBJ2-7; 7 bases line up with TRBD2. The V gene's germline CDR1 is LNHDA and CDR2 SQIVND (reference sequence). The J segment lost 0 bases and the V segment lost 4 bases, leaving 9 bases of the junction unmatched. The CDR3 sequence is 16 residues long. Based on the CDR3 plus reference TRBV19 and TRBJ2-7, the full variable domain is DGGITQSPKYLFRKEGQNVTLSCEQNLNHDAMYWYRQDPGQGLRLIYYSQIVNDFQKGDIAEGYSVSREKKESFPLTVTSAQKNPTAFYLCASSTRAGGSSYEQYFGPGTRLTVT.